These 17 T cell receptor beta chains came from one sample sequenced in a study of blood T cell repertoires in COVID-19. TCRdb keeps only in-frame clones here, not all; method: immunoSEQ multiplex PCR. Of 150,000 to 160,000 clones in the sample, about 90% are singletons; the top ten hold roughly 0.51%. Sample: peripheral blood. The receptors stem from a man between 50 and 59 years old with acute or convalescent COVID-19.

This clone was observed once. The V call is TRBV11-3, the J call TRBJ2-1; 9 bases match TRBD2. Germline trimming cut 4 bases from V and 10 bases from J; bases unmatched to any gene: 14. The CDR3 has 16 amino acids. Germline V gives CDR1 SGHNT, CDR2 YENEEA. DNA of the CDR3: TGTGCCAGCAGCTCCTCCGGAGGCGGGGGGGCCCGGGAGCAGTTCTTC. This codes for CASSSSGGGGAREQFF.

This rearrangement joins TRBV18 to TRBJ2-1; D remains unclear. Trimming shortened V by 5 bases and J by 1 base, and 9 bases separated the two germline ends. The CDR3 extends over 14 amino acids. Germline V CDR1 and CDR2: KGHSH, LQKENI. CDR3 nucleotide sequence: TGTGCCAGCTCAGCGGTTAGATCCTACAATGAGCAGTTCTTC. This sequence encodes CASSAVRSYNEQFF. The whole variable domain, filled in from reference TRBV18 and TRBJ2-1, reads NAGVMQNPRHLVRRRGQEARLRCSPMKGHSHVYWYRQLPEEGLKFMVYLQKENIIDESGMPKERFSAEFPKEGPSILRIQQVVRGDSAAYFCASSAVRSYNEQFFGPGTRLTVL.

The V gene is TRBV9, the J gene TRBJ1-6; D is possibly TRBD1 (5 bases). The CDR3 is 12 residues long. From germline, CDR1 is SGDLS and CDR2 YYNGEE. Trimming shortened V by 4 bases and J by 8 bases, and 7 bases separated the two germline ends. The CDR3: CASSLRDSPLHF. In DNA, the CDR3 is TGTGCCAGCAGCCTCAGGGATTCACCCCTCCACTTT.

The gene calls are TRBV6-5 and TRBJ2-3, with a weak D call TRBD2 (6 bases). The CDR3 length is 14 residues. The V end lost 5 bases, the J end lost 4 bases, and 13 bases lay between the germline ends. Per germline, CDR1 MNHEY and CDR2 SVGAGI. Written as DNA, the CDR3 is TGTGCCAGCAGTCGTCGGGAGAGGGCAGATACGCAGTATTTT. Encoded protein: CASSRRERADTQYF.

The V and J genes are TRBV4-2 and TRBJ1-2; 12 bases line up with TRBD1. The J segment lost 4 bases and the V segment lost 0 bases, leaving 9 bases of the junction unmatched. The CDR3 totals 18 residues. Germline V gene data show CDR1 as LGHNA and CDR2 as YNFKEQ. Here the CDR3 DNA reads TGTGCCAGCAGCCAAGATTGGGGACAGGGGGCGCAAGGCTATGGCTACACCTTC. Amino acids: CASSQDWGQGAQGYGYTF.

The chain combines TRBV28 with TRBJ1-2; possible D gene TRBD1, 5 bases. This CDR3 contains 15 residues. V lost 5 bases to trimming and J lost 0 bases, with 13 bases between them. From germline, CDR1 is MDHEN and CDR2 SYDVKM. This CDR3 reads CASSPRQRANYGYTF. The CDR3 DNA follows: TGTGCCAGCAGTCCGCGACAGAGAGCTAACTATGGCTACACCTTC.

The chain recombines TRBV28 with TRBJ2-7; D is uncertain. V was shortened by 4 bases and J by 3 bases, with 13 bases between the two germline ends. CDR1 MDHEN and CDR2 SYDVKM come from the germline V gene. CDR3 length equals 14 residues. The CDR3 reads CASSSLPAGYEQYV. DNA for the CDR3: TGTGCCAGCAGTTCACTCCCGGCAGGCTACGAGCAGTACGTC.

The chain uses TRBV10-3 and TRBJ1-1; D call uncertain. The CDR3 is 14 residues long. V was clipped by 5 bases and J by 2 bases, with 12 bases between them. In germline, CDR1 is ENHRY, CDR2 SYGVKD. CDR3 amino acids: CAISSIGENTEAFF. The CDR3, as DNA: TGTGCCATCAGTTCAATCGGGGAAAACACTGAAGCTTTCTTT.

The rearrangement links TRBV3-1 (or the pseudogene TRBV3-2) to TRBJ1-2; 7 bases agree with TRBD1. Unmatched junction bases numbered 2, after V lost 1 base and J lost 3 bases. Germline lookup yields CDR1 LGHDT and CDR2 YNNKEL (reference sequence). There are 14 residues in the CDR3. The CDR3 is CASSQGDRDYGYTF. The CDR3 region has the DNA TGTGCCAGCAGCCAAGGAGACAGGGACTATGGCTACACCTTC.

The CDR3 nucleotides read TGTGCCAGCAGCCAAGAGTCGGTAGCCCATGAGCAGTTCTTC. Residues: CASSQESVAHEQFF. The V and J genes are TRBV4-2 and TRBJ2-1, with D uncertain. The CDR3 covers 14 residues. The germline CDR1 and CDR2 sequences are LGHNA and YNFKEQ. V lost 0 bases to trimming and J lost 8 bases, with 11 bases between them.

This sequence joins TRBV6-5 and TRBJ1-6, with 7 bases fitting TRBD1. The V gene's germline CDR1 is MNHEY and CDR2 SVGAGI. Losses at the gene ends were 9 bases for V and 2 bases for J; bases not matched to a gene: 4. This CDR3 comprises 14 residues. In DNA form, the CDR3 reads TGTGCCAGTTCGGACAGGACCTATAATTCACCCCTCCACTTT. As protein: CASSDRTYNSPLHF.

V usage is TRBV4-2 and J usage is TRBJ1-4; TRBD1 agrees at 9 bases. This CDR3 region has 20 residues. The V and J ends lost 2 bases and 1 base, in that order; junction bases with no gene match: 14. Germline CDR1 LGHNA, CDR2 YNFKEQ. The CDR3 DNA sequence: TGTGCCAGCAGCCAACCCTACACAGGGGGCGCAGGAGGAACTAATGAAAAACTGTTTTTT. Protein sequence: CASSQPYTGGAGGTNEKLFF.

This chain joins TRBV5-4 and TRBJ1-5; 10 positions agree with TRBD1. The CDR3 contains 19 residues. V was pared by 4 bases and J by 3 bases, with 16 bases of the junction left unmatched. Germline V lookup: CDR1 SGHNT, CDR2 YYREEE (reference sequence). CDR3 nucleotides: TGTGCCAGCAGCCGCCGGGACAGGGGCAGTTGGGGACTCAATCAGCCCCAGCATTTT. Residues: CASSRRDRGSWGLNQPQHF.

The V call is TRBV14, the J call TRBJ2-5, with 8 bases that match TRBD1. Losses at the gene ends were 1 base for V and 7 bases for J; bases not matched to a gene: 5. Looked up from germline, CDR1 is SGHDN and CDR2 is FVKESK. This CDR3 is 14 amino acids long. The CDR3 DNA is TGTGCCAGCAGCCAAGGACAGGGGCGTGTGACCCAGTACTTC. Translation: CASSQGQGRVTQYF.

The V and J genes are TRBV27 and TRBJ1-1; TRBD1 matches at 8 bases. From germline, CDR1 is MNHEY and CDR2 SMNVEV (reference sequence). J gave up 7 bases and V 7 bases, and 8 bases lay outside the gene matches. The CDR3 loop spans 13 amino acids. The CDR3 sequence is CASTQWTGNEAFF. CDR3 in DNA: TGTGCCAGCACCCAGTGGACAGGGAATGAAGCTTTCTTT.

V is TRBV9 and J is TRBJ2-1; 9 bases fit TRBD2. Germline V gives CDR1 SGDLS, CDR2 YYNGEE. CDR3 size: 20 residues. The V segment lost 2 bases and the J segment 3 bases; nucleotides outside the gene matches: 18. CDR3 nucleotide sequence: TGTGCCAGCAGCGTCCGCTCTTCCAGGGTCCAGCGGGAGGTCTACAATGAGCAGTTCTTC. Its translation: CASSVRSSRVQREVYNEQFF.

About this clone: An end of the junction does not agree with germline; a read error may underlie this. The gene calls are TRBV15 and TRBJ2-1; D is unresolved. Per germline, CDR1 LNHNV and CDR2 YYDKDF (reference sequence). The CDR3 is 15 amino acids. The chain's CDR3 is CATSRDRSSYNEQFF. CDR3 DNA sequence: TGTGCCACCAGCCGAGATAGGAGCTCCTACAATGAGCAGTTCTTC.